The entry below gives a single T cell receptor (beta chain) sequence along with its context. The sample comes from a study of blood T cell repertoires in COVID-19. Sequenced by immunoSEQ multiplex PCR; TCRdb stores in-frame clones only, minus some. Of roughly 97,000 clones in the sample, around 87% were seen once. With 1 base removed from V and 5 bases from J, the gap between germline ends came to 11 bases. This CDR3 has 14 residues. Germline V CDR1 and CDR2: SGHTA, FQGTGA. The material sequenced was peripheral blood. This clonotype was obtained from a human donor in a cohort sampled during active COVID-19. The chain uses TRBV7-3 and TRBJ2-5; D might be TRBD1 (6 bases). The CDR3 loop reads CASSLNRVGETQYF. DNA of the CDR3: TGTGCCAGCAGCTTAAACAGGGTCGGGGAGACCCAGTACTTC.